The clone carrying this T cell receptor (beta chain) was seen only a few times. Its cognate antigen is unknown. The data belong to a study of cytomegalovirus exposure and HLA in healthy donors. Per the germline V gene, CDR1 is KGHSH and CDR2 is LQKENI. This CDR3 comprises 13 residues. Trimming left V 5 bases short and J 0 bases short, with 8 bases between. PCR involved 60 Vbeta and 13 Jbeta primers. Sequencing used immunoSEQ multiplex PCR; TCRdb keeps in-frame clones, though not all of them. Found here are some 100,000 clones, roughly 84% of them singletons; the top ten hold about 1.2%. General observations from the study: Later on, an analysis tied around 17,000 TCR beta sequences to HLA alleles at 0.05 false discovery rate.

The clonotype comes from a woman aged 18-29 years in good health and CMV-seronegative. The rearrangement joins TRBV18 to TRBJ2-7, with D perhaps TRBD2 (6 bases). Input material: PBMCs. The CDR3 bases are TGTGCCAGCTCAGCGGGGAGCTCCTACGAGCAGTACTTC. The encoded protein is CASSAGSSYEQYF. Full variable domain (missing parts from reference TRBV18 and TRBJ2-7): NAGVMQNPRHLVRRRGQEARLRCSPMKGHSHVYWYRQLPEEGLKFMVYLQKENIIDESGMPKERFSAEFPKEGPSILRIQQVVRGDSAAYFCASSAGSSYEQYFGPGTRLTVT.